This TCR beta chain was recovered during a study of early T cells in non-severe SARS-CoV-2 infection. Study background: Sequenced bulk RNA came from whole blood that was unsorted, and chains were unpaired. General study points: Private and CD4 specificities were missed by VDJdb matching, which favored anti-spike CD8 responses.

This clonotype was counted between two and nine times. What it binds is not known. Attachment of unique molecular identifiers was made to individual cDNA molecules. TCRdb re-derived calls from the 5' RACE reads in MiXCR, one entry per CDR3 protein. The sample lists 50,000 to 65,000 distinct CDR3 sequences, around 20% occurring once. With 9 bases clipped from V and 5 bases from J, the junction kept 11 bases outside the gene matches. The CDR3 is made up of 15 amino acids. Germline values: CDR1 SGHRS, CDR2 YFSETQ. Sample: whole blood, taken at baseline. The gene calls are TRBV5-1 and TRBJ2-5; 12 bases line up with TRBD1. The source of this sequence is an adult who was a healthcare worker with PCR-confirmed SARS-CoV-2 infection or an uninfected control (not recorded which). CDR3: CATTEGTGGAETQYF. The CDR3 DNA sequence: TGCGCCACCACAGAGGGGACAGGGGGCGCGGAGACCCAGTACTTC.